The T cell receptor (beta chain) under discussion was sequenced for a study of cytomegalovirus exposure and HLA in healthy donors. Study results and caveats: In a later analysis, HLA-associated TCR beta chains were more clonally expanded than equally common others. In vitro data verified a few CMV-associated chains as specific for CMV antigens.

For this clone: Its antigen is unknown.

Per germline, CDR1 ENHRY and CDR2 SYGVKD. Trimming took 3 bases from V and 11 from J, leaving 20 bases between them. The CDR3 sequence is 15 residues long. Both 60 Vbeta primers and 13 Jbeta primers went into the PCR. Here immunoSEQ multiplex PCR was the method, and the copy in TCRdb shows in-frame clones only, minus some. The sample has about 90,000 clones; around 68% are singletons. Unrecorded immune exposure was likely among donors, who were nominally healthy when sampled. Sequencing was done on a sample of PBMCs. The clonotype was recovered from a man aged 25 to 45 in good health and CMV-seropositive. The rearrangement links TRBV10-3 to TRBJ1-5, with a possible D match to TRBD1 (5 bases). The CDR3 loop reads CAISESGEGWGAQHF. In nucleotides, the CDR3 is TGTGCCATCAGTGAATCGGGGGAGGGGTGGGGGGCCCAGCATTTT.